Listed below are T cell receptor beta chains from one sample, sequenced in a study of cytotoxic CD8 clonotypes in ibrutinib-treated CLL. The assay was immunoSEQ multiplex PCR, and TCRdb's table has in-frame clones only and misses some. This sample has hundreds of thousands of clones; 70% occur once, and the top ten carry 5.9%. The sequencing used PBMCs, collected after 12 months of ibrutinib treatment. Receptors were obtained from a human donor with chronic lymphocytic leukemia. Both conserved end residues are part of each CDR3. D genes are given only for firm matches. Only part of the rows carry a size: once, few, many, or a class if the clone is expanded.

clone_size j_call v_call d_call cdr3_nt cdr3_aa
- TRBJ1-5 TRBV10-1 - TGCGCCAGCAGTCACAGTGGCAATCAGCCCCAGCATTTT CASSHSGNQPQHF
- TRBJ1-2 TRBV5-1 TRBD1 TGCGCCAGCAGCGGGGGACAGCGCCTGCCGGGCTACACCTTC CASSGGQRLPGYTF
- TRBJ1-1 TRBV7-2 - TGTGCCAGCAGGCGGACACCGAACACTGAAGCTTTCTTT CASRRTPNTEAFF
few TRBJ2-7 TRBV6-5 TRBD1 TGTGCCAGCAGTTACGGACAGGGGCCCTACGAGCAGTACTTC CASSYGQGPYEQYF
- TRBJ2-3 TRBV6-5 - TGTGCCAGCGTCAGACAGAAAGGCGATACGCAGTATTTT CASVRQKGDTQYF
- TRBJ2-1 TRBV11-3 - TGTGCCAGCAGCTTAAGTGGCGGTAGAGTCTACAATGAGCAGTTCTTC CASSLSGGRVYNEQFF
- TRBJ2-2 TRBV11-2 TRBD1 TGTGCCAGCAGCAGCCCACAGGGGACCGGGGAGCTGTTTTTT CASSSPQGTGELFF
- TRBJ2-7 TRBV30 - TGTGCCTGGAGTGTCGGGGACGGTTACGAGCAGTACTTC CAWSVGDGYEQYF
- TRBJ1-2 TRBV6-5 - TGTGCCAGCAGACGGGAGAGTGACTATGGCTACACCTTC CASRRESDYGYTF
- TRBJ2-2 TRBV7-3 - TGTGCCAGCAGCTCTCCCAATAACCGGGAGCTGTTTTTT CASSSPNNRELFF
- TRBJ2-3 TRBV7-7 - TGTGCTAGCAGCTTATCGCCCGGGACAGATACGCAGTATTTT CASSLSPGTDTQYF
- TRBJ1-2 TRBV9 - TGTGCCAGCAACCCCAGGGGAGGAGGGGGATATGGCTACACCTTC CASNPRGGGGYGYTF
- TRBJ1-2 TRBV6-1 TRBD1 TGTGCCAGCAGTGACGGGACAGGGATTCGCTGGAGGAGCTACACCTTC CASSDGTGIRWRSYTF
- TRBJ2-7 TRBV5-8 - TGTGCCAGCAGGTGGTTTCTGGATGGCGAGCAGTACTTC CASRWFLDGEQYF
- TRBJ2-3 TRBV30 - TGTGCCTGGAGTGTATCCGGGTCAGATACGCAGTATTTT CAWSVSGSDTQYF
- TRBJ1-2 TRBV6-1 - TGTGCCAGCGACGGGACATCTTATGGCTACACCTTC CASDGTSYGYTF
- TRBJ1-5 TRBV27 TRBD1 TGTGCCAGCAGTTCCTGGGGACAGGGGGTCGCCGGGGCCCAGCATTTT CASSSWGQGVAGAQHF
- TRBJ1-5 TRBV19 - TGTGCCAGTAGTGGCTTAAGCACTCAGACAGGCAATCAGCCCCAGCATTTT CASSGLSTQTGNQPQHF
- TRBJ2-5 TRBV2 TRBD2 TGTGCCAGCAGTAAGCGGGGTTCACAAGAGACCCAGTACTTC CASSKRGSQETQYF
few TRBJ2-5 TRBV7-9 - TGTGCCAGCAGCTCCCTCCGGGGAGGCGAGACCCAGTACTTC CASSSLRGGETQYF
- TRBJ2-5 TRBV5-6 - TGTGCCAGCAGCTTAGTAGCGGAAGAGACCCAGTACTTC CASSLVAEETQYF
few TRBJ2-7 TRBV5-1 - TGCGCCAGCAGCTTGGCAGGGCCCTCCTACGAGCAGTACTTC CASSLAGPSYEQYF
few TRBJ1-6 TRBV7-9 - TGTGCCAGCAGCTTAGTATCCCTGAGGGGCTCACCCCTCCACTTT CASSLVSLRGSPLHF
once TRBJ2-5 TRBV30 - TGTGCCTGGAATGGGCAGTTGAAGGCAGAGACCCAGTACTTC CAWNGQLKAETQYF
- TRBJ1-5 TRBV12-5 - TGTGCTAGTGGTTTAGGGCAAAATCAGCCCCAGCATTTT CASGLGQNQPQHF
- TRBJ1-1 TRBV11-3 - TGTGCCAGCAGCTTAAGGGCAGGATCGGAAGCTTTCTTT CASSLRAGSEAFF
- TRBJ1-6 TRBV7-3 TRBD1 TGTGCCAGCAGCTCTTCGACAGGGGCACCCCTCCACTTT CASSSSTGAPLHF
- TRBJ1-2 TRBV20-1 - TGCAGTGCCCTGACCCTGTATGGCTACACCTTC CSALTLYGYTF
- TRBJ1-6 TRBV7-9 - TGTGCCAGCAGCCGAAGGTCCCGGATCTATAATTCACCCCTCCACTTT CASSRRSRIYNSPLHF
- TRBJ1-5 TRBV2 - TGTGCCAGCGGAGGACAATATAGCAATCAGCCCCAGCATTTT CASGGQYSNQPQHF
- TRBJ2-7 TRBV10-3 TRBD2 TGTGCCATCAGTGGTAGCGGGAGAAACCACGAGCAGTACTTC CAISGSGRNHEQYF
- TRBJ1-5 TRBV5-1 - TGCGCCAGCAGCTTACTCGGACAGCTCAATCAGCCCCAGCATTTT CASSLLGQLNQPQHF
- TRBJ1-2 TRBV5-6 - TGTGCCAGCAGCTTGGAGGGTCGGCTCCTTAACTATGGCTACACCTTC CASSLEGRLLNYGYTF